A selection of T cell receptor beta chains follows, all from one sample in a study of T cell responses to AZD1222 COVID-19 vaccine. Produced via immunoSEQ multiplex PCR; TCRdb's table is partial and in-frame only. This sample has around 120,000 clones, with 90% found just once. The specimen comprised peripheral blood, sampled on day 0 of AZD1222 vaccination. The receptors derive from an adult in good health. CDR3s include the opening cysteine and the closing phenylalanine or tryptophan. Each record gives: J gene, V gene, D gene, CDR3 DNA, CDR3 protein. D genes are given only for firm matches.

TRBJ2-3 TRBV12-3/TRBV12-4 NA TGTGCCAGCAGTGTCCAAGGGGGGGATACGCAGTATTTT CASSVQGGDTQYF
TRBJ1-5 TRBV28 NA TGTGCCAGCAGTTCGACAGACTTCCAGCCCCAGCATTTT CASSSTDFQPQHF
TRBJ2-7 TRBV6-5 TRBD1 TGTGCCAGCATTTCAGGGGGTGGGTACGAGCAGTACTTC CASISGGGYEQYF
TRBJ1-5 TRBV19 NA TGCGCCAGTAGAGGAACAGGGAGCAATCAGCCCCAGCATTTT CASRGTGSNQPQHF
TRBJ2-1 TRBV5-6 NA TGTGCCAGCAGCCCATCGGACTTGTGGTCCTACAATGAGCAGTTCTTC CASSPSDLWSYNEQFF
TRBJ2-3 TRBV4-1 NA TGCGCCAGCAGCCAAGACTCGGGGCGAGACACAGATACGCAGTATTTT CASSQDSGRDTDTQYF
TRBJ2-3 TRBV6-5 NA TGTGCCAGCAAACCAAGTTCAAGCACAGATACGCAGTATTTT CASKPSSSTDTQYF
TRBJ2-7 TRBV5-6 TRBD2 TGTGCCAGCAGCAGACTAGCGGTCTACGAGCAGTACTTC CASSRLAVYEQYF
TRBJ2-1 TRBV5-1 NA TGCGCCAGCAGCTTGAAGTCCAGGGCCCAGAGCTCCTACAATGAGCAGTTCTTC CASSLKSRAQSSYNEQFF
TRBJ2-1 TRBV7-3 TRBD2 TGTGCCAGCAGCTTAACCTGGGGCGGGAGGGCGGCGAATGAGCAGTTCTTC CASSLTWGGRAANEQFF
TRBJ2-3 TRBV7-6 NA TGTGCCAGCAGCCTCTTGGCGCGGTCCACAGATACGCAGTATTTT CASSLLARSTDTQYF